This T cell receptor (beta chain) was captured in a study of cytomegalovirus exposure and HLA in healthy donors. Overall study findings and caveats: Later analysis identified several of the most significant clusters that appeared linked to common viral pathogens. One variant, a missense change in DCLRE1C, was linked in a later analysis to TCR beta V- and J-gene trimming. Most TCR sequences were uncommon, yet certain public TCRs appeared in many donors.

A multiplex PCR was run with 60 Vbeta primers and 13 Jbeta primers. Sequencing was performed with immunoSEQ multiplex PCR; in TCRdb, only in-frame clones are kept and a portion is missing. The table shows 120,000 or so clones, with under 80% occurring only once. The CDR3 runs 18 residues. After removal of 3 bases from V and 1 base from J, the junction contained 8 bases not matched to a gene. CDR1 and CDR2 from the germline V gene are SGHNT and YYREEE (reference sequence). As concerns this clone: What it recognizes is unknown.

The chain carries TRBV5-4 and TRBJ2-1, with TRBD2 identical over 12 bases. The clonotype comes from a man aged 40-50 years in good health and CMV-seropositive. The sequenced material came from PBMCs. Here the CDR3 reads CASSSPLAGGVSYNEQFF. The CDR3 nucleotides read TGTGCCAGCAGCTCGCCCCTAGCGGGAGGGGTATCCTACAATGAGCAGTTCTTC.